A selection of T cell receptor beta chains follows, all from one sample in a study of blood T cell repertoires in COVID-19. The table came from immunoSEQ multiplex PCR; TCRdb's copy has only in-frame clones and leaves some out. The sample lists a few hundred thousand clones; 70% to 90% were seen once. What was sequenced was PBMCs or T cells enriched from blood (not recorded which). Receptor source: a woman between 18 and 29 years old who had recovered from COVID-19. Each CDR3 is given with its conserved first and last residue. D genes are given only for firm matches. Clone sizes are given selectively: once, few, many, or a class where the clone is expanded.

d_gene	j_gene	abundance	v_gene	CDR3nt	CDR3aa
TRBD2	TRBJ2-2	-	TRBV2	TGTGCCAGCAGGGCCGGACTAGCGGGCACCGGGGAGCTGTTTTTT	CASRAGLAGTGELFF
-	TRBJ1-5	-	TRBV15	TGTGCCACCAGCATGAGAGATAGCAATCAGCCCCAGCATTTT	CATSMRDSNQPQHF
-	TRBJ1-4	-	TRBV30	TGTGCCTGGAGGGCGACAGGACCCAATGAAAAACTGTTTTTT	CAWRATGPNEKLFF
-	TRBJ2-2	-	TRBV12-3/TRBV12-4	TGTGCCAGCAGTTACTCGTTAGAGCTGTTTTTT	CASSYSLELFF
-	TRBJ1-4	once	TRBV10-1	TGCGCCAGCAGGGAGCCGGGGGGAACTAATGAAAAACTGTTTTTT	CASREPGGTNEKLFF
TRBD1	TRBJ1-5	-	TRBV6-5	TGTGCCAGCAGTTCCCCGGGACAGGTCATGTCCCAGCCCCAGCATTTT	CASSSPGQVMSQPQHF
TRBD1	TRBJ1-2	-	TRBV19	TGTGCCAGTAGTATAGATTTTCCGACAGGGGCGTATGGCTACACCTTC	CASSIDFPTGAYGYTF
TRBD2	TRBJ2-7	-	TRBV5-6	TGTGCCAGCAGCTTGTTGCGGGGAGGGCAGGGTAAAGGGCAGTACTTC	CASSLLRGGQGKGQYF
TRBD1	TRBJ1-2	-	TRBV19	TGTGCCAGTATTAAAAACAGGGGGGACGGTGGCTACACCTTC	CASIKNRGDGGYTF
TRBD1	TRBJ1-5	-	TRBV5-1	TGCGCCAGCAGCTTTGACAGGGGCAATCAGCCCCAGCATTTT	CASSFDRGNQPQHF
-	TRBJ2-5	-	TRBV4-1	TGCGCCAGCAGCCAAGAACCCGGTCCGATGTACCAAGAGACCCAGTACTTC	CASSQEPGPMYQETQYF
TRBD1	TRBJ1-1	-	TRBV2	TGTGCCAGCAGGCCCTGGGCAGGGGGCGGGACTGAAGCTTTCTTT	CASRPWAGGGTEAFF
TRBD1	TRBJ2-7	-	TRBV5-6	TGTGCCAGCAGCCGAGGGACAGGGAGGGACGAGCAGTACTTC	CASSRGTGRDEQYF
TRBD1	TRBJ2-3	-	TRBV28	TGTGCCAGCAGTTTAGAGGGGGCCAGCACAGATACGCAGTATTTT	CASSLEGASTDTQYF
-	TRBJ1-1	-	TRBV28	TGTGCCAGCAGTTTAATCAGATTTAACACTGAAGCTTTCTTT	CASSLIRFNTEAFF
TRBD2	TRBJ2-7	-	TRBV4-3	TGCGCCAGCAGCCAAGGGACTAGCGGGGGCCTCGAAAGTTACGAGCAGTACTTC	CASSQGTSGGLESYEQYF
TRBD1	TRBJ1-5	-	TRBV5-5	TGTGCCAGCAGCTTGTTGGACAGGGTTCAGCCCCAGCATTTT	CASSLLDRVQPQHF
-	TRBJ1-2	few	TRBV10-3	TGTGCCATCAGTGAGTCACCGCCCAAGGAGGAGGCCTATGGCTACACCTTC	CAISESPPKEEAYGYTF